This T cell receptor (beta chain) was profiled in a study of technical replicates of blood from a handful of donors. The CDR3 has 14 amino acids. The germline V gene encodes CDR1 GTSNPN and CDR2 SVGIG (reference sequence). The J segment lost 5 bases and the V segment lost 8 bases, leaving 11 bases of the junction unmatched. Profiled with immunoSEQ multiplex PCR; TCRdb holds only in-frame clones, not every one. The sample includes approximately 79,000 clones, 91% seen only once; the top ten take 0.39%. The clonotype originates from a human donor in good health. The sequenced sample consisted of T cells isolated from PBMCs. This chain joins TRBV30 and TRBJ2-7; 11 bases are a match to TRBD2. The CDR3 DNA reads as TGTGCCCATGTCCGTACTAGCGGGAGCAACGAGCAGTACTTC. Protein: CAHVRTSGSNEQYF.